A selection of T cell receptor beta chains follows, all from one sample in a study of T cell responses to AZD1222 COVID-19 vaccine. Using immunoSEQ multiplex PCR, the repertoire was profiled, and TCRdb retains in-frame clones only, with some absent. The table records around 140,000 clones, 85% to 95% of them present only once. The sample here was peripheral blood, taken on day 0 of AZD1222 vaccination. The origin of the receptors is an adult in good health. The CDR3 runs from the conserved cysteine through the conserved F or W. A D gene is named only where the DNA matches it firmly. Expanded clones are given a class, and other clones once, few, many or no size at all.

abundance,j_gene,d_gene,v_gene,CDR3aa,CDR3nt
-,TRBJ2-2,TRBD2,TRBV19,CASSIKTSGRAVTGELFF,TGTGCCAGTAGTATTAAAACTAGCGGGAGGGCCGTAACCGGGGAGCTGTTTTTT
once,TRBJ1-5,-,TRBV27,CAPLGIEPQHF,TGTGCCCCTCTGGGGATAGAGCCCCAGCATTTT
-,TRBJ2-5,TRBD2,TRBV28,CASSIGTSGRETQYF,TGTGCCAGCAGTATCGGGACTAGCGGGAGGGAGACCCAGTACTTC
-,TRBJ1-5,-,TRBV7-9,CASSLETENQPQHF,TGTGCCAGCAGCTTAGAGACCGAGAATCAGCCCCAGCATTTT
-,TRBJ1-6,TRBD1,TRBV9,CASSVGTGGSSPLHF,TGTGCCAGCAGCGTGGGTACAGGGGGCAGTTCACCCCTCCACTTT
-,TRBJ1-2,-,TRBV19,CASSPRAGRDGYTF,TGTGCCAGTAGTCCCAGAGCAGGGCGCGATGGCTACACCTTC
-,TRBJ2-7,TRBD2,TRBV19,CASSIGLAGSYNSYEQYF,TGTGCCAGTAGTATTGGACTAGCGGGAAGTTACAACTCCTACGAGCAGTACTTC
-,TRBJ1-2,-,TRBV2,CATTAGSYGYTF,TGTGCCACCACGGCGGGAAGCTATGGCTACACCTTC
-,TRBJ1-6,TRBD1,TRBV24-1,CATSDGQGGSPLHF,TGTGCCACCAGTGATGGACAGGGCGGTTCACCCCTCCACTTT
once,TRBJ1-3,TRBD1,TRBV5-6,CASSRKQGDTIYF,TGTGCCAGCAGCCGAAAACAGGGGGACACCATATATTTT
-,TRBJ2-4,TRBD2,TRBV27,CANKVGREASLAKNIQYF,TGTGCCAACAAAGTCGGGCGGGAGGCATCATTGGCCAAAAACATTCAGTACTTC
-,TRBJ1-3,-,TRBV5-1,CASSLEQITGNTIYF,TGCGCCAGCAGCTTGGAGCAGATCACTGGAAACACCATATATTTT
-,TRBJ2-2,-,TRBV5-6,CASSLVTGLYLGELFF,TGTGCCAGCAGCTTGGTAACAGGGCTTTATCTGGGGGAGCTGTTTTTT
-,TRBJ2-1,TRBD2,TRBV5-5,CASSRTSGGSYNEQFF,TGTGCCAGCAGCCGGACTAGCGGGGGGTCCTACAATGAGCAGTTCTTC
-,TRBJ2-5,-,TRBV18,CASSPPRLATETQYF,TGTGCCAGCTCACCACCACGTCTAGCCACAGAGACCCAGTACTTC
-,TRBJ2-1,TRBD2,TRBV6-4,CASSDLAGSYNEQFF,TGTGCCAGCAGTGACCTAGCGGGCTCCTACAATGAGCAGTTCTTC
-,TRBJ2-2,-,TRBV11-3,CASSLDPANTGELFF,TGTGCCAGCAGCTTAGACCCAGCCAACACCGGGGAGCTGTTTTTT
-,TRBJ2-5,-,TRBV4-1,CASSFQQETQYF,TGCGCCAGCAGCTTTCAACAAGAGACCCAGTACTTC
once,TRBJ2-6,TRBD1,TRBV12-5,CASGRTGGANVLTF,TGTGCTAGTGGTCGGACAGGGGGAGCCAACGTCCTGACTTTC
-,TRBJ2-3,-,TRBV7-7,CASSLGAGTPGTDTQYF,TGTGCTAGCAGCTTAGGGGCAGGGACGCCAGGCACAGATACGCAGTATTTT
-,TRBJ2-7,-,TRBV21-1,CARTKSGPNYEQYF,TGTGCCAGGACCAAATCTGGACCGAACTACGAGCAGTACTTC
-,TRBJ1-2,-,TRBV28,CASSPFPGGGYTF,TGTGCCAGCAGTCCCTTTCCGGGGGGCGGCTACACCTTC
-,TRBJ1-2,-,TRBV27,CASSLRGYGYTF,TGTGCCAGCAGTCTAAGGGGTTATGGCTACACCTTC
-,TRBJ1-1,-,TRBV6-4,CASSDSSRGTEAFF,TGTGCCAGCAGTGACTCCTCCCGGGGCACTGAAGCTTTCTTT
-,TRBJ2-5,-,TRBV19,CASSPRRVGTQYF,TGTGCCAGTAGCCCCCGGCGGGTTGGGACCCAGTACTTC
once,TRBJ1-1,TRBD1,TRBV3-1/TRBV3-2,CASRDRGPDTEAFF,TGTGCCAGCCGTGACAGGGGGCCAGACACTGAAGCTTTCTTT
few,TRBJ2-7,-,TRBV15,CATSGDSYEQYF,TGTGCCACCAGCGGGGACTCCTACGAGCAGTACTTC
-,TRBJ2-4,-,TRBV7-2,CASSSDGLAKNIQYF,TGTGCCAGCAGCTCGGACGGTTTAGCCAAAAACATTCAGTACTTC
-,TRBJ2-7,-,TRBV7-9,CASSTGLWQRLSYEQYF,TGTGCCAGCAGCACCGGGTTGTGGCAGCGACTTTCCTACGAGCAGTACTTC
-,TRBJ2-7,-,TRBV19,CASSMSPPGQTPLEQYF,TGTGCCAGTAGTATGTCTCCACCCGGACAGACCCCTCTCGAGCAGTACTTC
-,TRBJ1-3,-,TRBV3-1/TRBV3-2,CASSQSSNPGSSGNTIYF,TGTGCCAGCAGCCAATCATCCAACCCAGGGAGCTCTGGAAACACCATATATTTT
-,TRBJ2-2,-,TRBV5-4,CASSLLSGMNTGELFF,TGTGCCAGCAGCTTGTTGTCGGGAATGAACACCGGGGAGCTGTTTTTT
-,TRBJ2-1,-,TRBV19,CASTFRGGTYNEQFF,TGTGCCAGTACCTTCAGGGGCGGGACCTACAATGAGCAGTTCTTC
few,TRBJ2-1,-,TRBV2,CASSEEVAPSSYNEQFF,TGTGCCAGCAGTGAAGAGGTAGCTCCTAGCTCCTACAATGAGCAGTTCTTC
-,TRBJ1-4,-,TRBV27,CASNPSSRNVNEKLFF,TGTGCCAGCAACCCCTCCTCGAGGAACGTTAATGAAAAACTGTTTTTT
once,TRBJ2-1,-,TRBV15,CATSRDRAGPQFF,TGTGCCACCAGCAGAGATCGGGCCGGCCCTCAGTTCTTC
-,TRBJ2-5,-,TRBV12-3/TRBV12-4,CASSFVGPETQYF,TGTGCCAGCAGTTTCGTGGGCCCAGAGACCCAGTACTTC
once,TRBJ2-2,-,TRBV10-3,CAISESNLASSDTGELFF,TGTGCCATCAGTGAGTCGAATTTGGCTAGCAGCGACACCGGGGAGCTGTTTTTT
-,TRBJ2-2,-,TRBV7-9,CASSPNSAGKGLRTGELFF,TGTGCCAGCAGCCCCAACTCGGCAGGGAAGGGTTTACGGACCGGGGAGCTGTTTTTT
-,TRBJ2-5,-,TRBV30,CAWRSLETQYF,TGTGCCTGGAGGTCTTTGGAGACCCAGTACTTC
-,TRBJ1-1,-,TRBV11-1,CASSLMVTTEAFF,TGTGCCAGCAGCTTAATGGTTACCACTGAAGCTTTCTTT
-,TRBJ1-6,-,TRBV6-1,CASSQGTVLPNSPLHF,TGTGCCAGCAGTCAAGGGACGGTACTACCCAATTCACCCCTCCACTTT
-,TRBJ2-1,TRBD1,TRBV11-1,CASSLDRSSYNEQFF,TGTGCCAGCAGCTTGGACAGGAGCTCCTACAATGAGCAGTTCTTC
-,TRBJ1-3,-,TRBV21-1,CASSKRVNGNSGNTIYF,TGTGCCAGCAGCAAAAGGGTGAACGGGAACTCTGGAAACACCATATATTTT
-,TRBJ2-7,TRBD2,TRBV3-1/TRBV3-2,CASTVTSGSSYEQYF,TGTGCCAGCACCGTAACTAGCGGGAGCTCCTACGAGCAGTACTTC